One TCR beta chain is described in this entry. Antigen unknown. This record belongs to a study of T-cell reconstitution after alpha-beta-depleted transplantation in children. Study results and limitations: From newly produced T cells came most of the T-cell counts and diversity one year after transplant.

The authors prepared the TCRbeta library with unique molecular identifiers. Via MiXCR, TCRdb re-called the PCR reads, giving one row per CDR3 protein. This table holds around 500,000 distinct CDR3 sequences, roughly 23% found once. The germline V and J ends were trimmed by 4 bases and 8 bases, with 12 bases remaining between them. The germline V gene has CDR1 SGHDT and CDR2 YYEEEE. The CDR3 length is 13 residues. Material: PBMCs, mostly from graft donor cells, obtained 360 days after TCRalphabeta/CD19-depleted stem cell transplant. The receptor's source is a boy in the first two years of life who had a stem cell transplant for acute myeloid leukemia, so the T cells may come from the graft donor. The V and J genes are TRBV5-6 and TRBJ2-2; TRBD1 is a possible D gene (6 bases). The CDR3 DNA sequence: TGTGCCAGCAGCCGGACAGCCAAGGGGGAGCTGTTTTTT. Its protein is CASSRTAKGELFF.